The source of this TCR beta chain is a study of T cells after yellow fever vaccination. One entry per CDR3 protein, called by TCRdb with MiXCR from the 5' RACE reads. This sample carries hundreds of thousands of distinct CDR3 sequences, around an eighth of them seen once, and the ten largest clones take 11% to 15%. The ends were cut back, 2 bases at V and 4 bases at J, with 14 bases in the middle. CDR1 and CDR2 (germline): GTSNPN, SVGIG (reference sequence). This CDR3 spans 14 amino acids. This receptor was obtained from a man in his thirties or forties who received the YFV17D yellow fever vaccine. The source material was PBMCs, sampled on the day of the yellow fever booster vaccination. The chain couples TRBV30 to TRBJ1-2; D call uncertain. CDR3 nucleotide sequence: TGTGCCTGGAGTTTGAAGGGTGGGTCCTATGGCTACACCTTC. Its protein is CAWSLKGGSYGYTF.